The rows below give T cell receptor beta chains drawn from one sample of a study of blood T cell repertoires in COVID-19. Only in-frame clones appear in the TCRdb table, and some are missing; sequencing was by immunoSEQ multiplex PCR. The table lists 350,000 to 450,000 clones, about 89% of them singletons. The material sequenced was PBMCs or T cells enriched from blood (not recorded which). The origin of the receptors is a woman aged 40 to 50 who had been exposed to COVID-19. CDR3s include the opening cysteine and the closing phenylalanine or tryptophan. A D gene is named only where the DNA matches it firmly. Clone size, where shown, is once, few, many, or a class for clones that have expanded.

-,21,TRBJ2-3,-,TRBV7-3,CASSLTPGLRGSGGATDTQYF,TGTGCCAGCAGCTTAACGCCGGGACTCCGGGGCTCCGGGGGTGCCACAGATACGCAGTATTTT
-,14,TRBJ1-1,-,TRBV2,CASSGHRENTEAFF,TGTGCCAGCAGTGGCCACAGGGAGAACACTGAAGCTTTCTTT
once,14,TRBJ2-2,-,TRBV6-5,CASRQGGKAGELFF,TGTGCCAGCAGACAGGGGGGGAAGGCCGGGGAGCTGTTTTTT
-,16,TRBJ2-1,TRBD2,TRBV7-6,CASSTRTSGGSNEQFF,TGTGCCAGCAGCACCCGGACTAGCGGGGGTTCGAATGAGCAGTTCTTC
-,15,TRBJ1-2,TRBD1,TRBV3-1/TRBV3-2,CASSQGTGSNYGYTF,TGTGCCAGCAGCCAAGGGACAGGTTCTAACTATGGCTACACCTTC
-,14,TRBJ1-5,-,TRBV3-1/TRBV3-2,CASSQGAVNQPQHF,TGTGCCAGCAGCCAAGGAGCGGTGAATCAGCCCCAGCATTTT
once,18,TRBJ2-1,TRBD2,TRBV3-1/TRBV3-2,CASSQAFASGGAAKEQFF,TGTGCCAGCAGCCAAGCGTTCGCTAGCGGGGGGGCTGCGAAGGAGCAGTTCTTC
-,14,TRBJ1-2,-,TRBV7-2,CASSLAAGRRGYTF,TGTGCCAGCAGCTTAGCGGCAGGGCGACGTGGCTACACCTTC
-,15,TRBJ2-2,TRBD1,TRBV7-3,CASSGRQGVNGELFF,TGTGCCAGCAGCGGACGACAGGGGGTAAACGGGGAGCTGTTTTTT
-,14,TRBJ2-1,-,TRBV4-1,CASSQDPMANEQFF,TGCGCCAGCAGCCAAGACCCGATGGCCAATGAGCAGTTCTTC
-,15,TRBJ2-5,TRBD2,TRBV30,CAWTPGSGGQETQYF,TGTGCCTGGACCCCGGGGAGCGGGGGTCAAGAGACCCAGTACTTC
-,13,TRBJ1-1,TRBD1,TRBV18,CASSPPGQSEAFF,TGTGCCAGCTCACCACCGGGACAGTCGGAAGCTTTCTTT
-,13,TRBJ1-2,-,TRBV6-5,CASSLDRPYGYTF,TGTGCCAGCAGTCTAGACAGGCCCTATGGCTACACCTTC
-,15,TRBJ1-1,-,TRBV5-1,CASSFRGGAGTEAFF,TGCGCCAGCAGCTTTAGGGGGGGCGCGGGCACTGAAGCTTTCTTT
-,12,TRBJ1-1,-,TRBV27,CASSPGYTEAFF,TGTGCCAGCAGTCCAGGCTACACTGAAGCTTTCTTT
-,17,TRBJ1-2,TRBD1,TRBV18,CASSPRDSPIAPYGYTF,TGTGCCAGCTCACCCCGGGACAGTCCCATAGCCCCCTATGGCTACACCTTC
-,12,TRBJ2-4,TRBD1,TRBV7-9,CASSPKGAAQYF,TGTGCCAGCAGCCCTAAGGGGGCGGCTCAGTACTTC
-,16,TRBJ2-3,TRBD2,TRBV11-2,CASSPRAGGLSDTQYF,TGTGCCAGCAGCCCCAGGGCGGGGGGGTTATCAGATACGCAGTATTTT
-,17,TRBJ2-2,TRBD2,TRBV7-9,CASSTAGTSGNGGELFF,TGTGCCAGCAGCACCGCCGGGACTAGCGGGAACGGCGGGGAGCTGTTTTTT
-,17,TRBJ2-1,TRBD2,TRBV15,CATSRELGAGGQNEQFF,TGTGCCACCAGCAGAGAACTAGGGGCGGGAGGCCAAAATGAGCAGTTCTTC
-,14,TRBJ1-1,-,TRBV2,CASRRQSLNTEAFF,TGTGCCAGCAGAAGACAGTCTTTAAACACTGAAGCTTTCTTT
-,15,TRBJ1-3,-,TRBV5-1,CASNDTRNSGNTIYF,TGCGCCAGCAACGACACCCGAAACTCTGGAAACACCATATATTTT
once,14,TRBJ2-5,-,TRBV30,CAWSGGGNQETQYF,TGTGCCTGGAGTGGGGGGGGCAACCAAGAGACCCAGTACTTC
-,14,TRBJ2-3,-,TRBV2,CASSLDSHTDTQYF,TGTGCCAGCAGCTTGGACAGCCACACAGATACGCAGTATTTT
-,18,TRBJ1-5,-,TRBV4-3,CASSQDLDSQGSNQPQHF,TGCGCCAGCAGCCAAGATCTGGACAGCCAGGGGAGCAATCAGCCCCAGCATTTT
-,18,TRBJ2-1,TRBD2,TRBV7-3,CASSLTGLAGGRDNEQFF,TGTGCCAGCAGCCTAACCGGGCTAGCGGGGGGACGAGACAATGAGCAGTTCTTC
-,13,TRBJ1-2,-,TRBV10-2,CASSENRAYGYTF,TGCGCCAGCAGTGAGAACAGGGCCTATGGCTACACCTTC
-,15,TRBJ1-1,-,TRBV5-6,CASSLNPRGSTEAFF,TGTGCCAGCAGCTTGAACCCCAGGGGTAGCACTGAAGCTTTCTTT
-,15,TRBJ2-2,TRBD1,TRBV11-2,CASSYRTGDTGELFF,TGTGCCAGCAGCTATAGGACAGGGGACACCGGGGAGCTGTTTTTT
-,15,TRBJ1-2,-,TRBV9,CASSVFGGARESYTF,TGTGCCAGCAGCGTTTTTGGGGGCGCGAGGGAAAGCTACACCTTC
-,13,TRBJ1-1,-,TRBV5-1,CASSLKGDTEAFF,TGCGCCAGCAGCTTGAAGGGGGACACTGAAGCTTTCTTT
-,16,TRBJ2-7,TRBD2,TRBV13,CASSPLATSGSNEQYF,TGTGCCAGCAGCCCCCTAGCGACTAGCGGGAGCAACGAGCAGTACTTC
few,14,TRBJ1-6,TRBD1,TRBV5-1,CASKRDRVNSPLHF,TGCGCCAGCAAGAGGGACAGGGTAAATTCACCCCTCCACTTT
-,15,TRBJ1-5,-,TRBV19,CASSIVGASNQPQHF,TGTGCCAGTAGTATAGTGGGGGCCAGCAATCAGCCCCAGCATTTT
once,12,TRBJ2-3,-,TRBV2,CASSTNTDTQYF,TGTGCCAGCAGCACTAACACAGATACGCAGTATTTT
-,15,TRBJ1-3,-,TRBV25-1,CASSGQPISGNTIYF,TGTGCCAGCAGTGGACAGCCAATCTCTGGAAACACCATATATTTT
-,14,TRBJ1-3,-,TRBV18,CASSATPGGNTIYF,TGTGCCAGCTCAGCTACACCAGGAGGAAACACCATATATTTT
-,12,TRBJ1-6,-,TRBV19,CASSIDPGTLHF,TGTGCCAGTAGTATAGATCCGGGGACCCTCCACTTT
-,13,TRBJ2-1,TRBD1,TRBV2,CASAGQGYNEQFF,TGTGCCAGCGCAGGACAGGGGTACAATGAGCAGTTCTTC
once,16,TRBJ2-2,TRBD1,TRBV9,CASSVRTGGLTGELFF,TGTGCCAGCAGCGTAAGGACAGGGGGCCTCACCGGGGAGCTGTTTTTT
-,15,TRBJ2-7,TRBD2,TRBV7-9,CASSLGTSGVYEQYF,TGTGCCAGCAGCTTAGGGACTAGCGGGGTCTACGAGCAGTACTTC
-,15,TRBJ2-1,TRBD2,TRBV9,CASSVDSGGYNEQFF,TGTGCCAGCAGCGTAGATAGCGGGGGTTACAATGAGCAGTTCTTC
-,18,TRBJ2-5,-,TRBV30,CAWSPWMAGVNIQETQYF,TGTGCCTGGAGTCCCTGGATGGCAGGCGTTAATATCCAAGAGACCCAGTACTTC
-,13,TRBJ2-1,TRBD2,TRBV10-1,CASSEGLETAQFF,TGCGCCAGCAGTGAGGGACTAGAGACGGCGCAGTTCTTC
-,13,TRBJ1-1,-,TRBV5-1,CASSFYSGTEAFF,TGCGCCAGCAGCTTTTACTCAGGCACTGAAGCTTTCTTT
once,15,TRBJ2-1,-,TRBV6-5,CASSLAGSSYNEQFF,TGTGCCAGCAGTCTGGCGGGGAGCTCCTACAATGAGCAGTTCTTC
-,19,TRBJ1-1,-,TRBV7-8,CASSTRRYSRGGMNTEAFF,TGTGCCAGCAGCACCCGACGATACTCCCGAGGCGGGATGAACACTGAAGCTTTCTTT
once,13,TRBJ2-3,TRBD1,TRBV5-5,CASSNQGVDTQYF,TGTGCCAGCAGCAACCAGGGGGTAGATACGCAGTATTTT
-,14,TRBJ1-4,TRBD1,TRBV19,CASSRDRGREKLFF,TGTGCCAGTAGTAGAGACAGGGGGCGAGAAAAACTGTTTTTT
once,16,TRBJ2-1,-,TRBV7-8,CASSNLGGVSYNEQFF,TGTGCCAGCAGCAACCTCGGGGGAGTCTCCTACAATGAGCAGTTCTTC
-,16,TRBJ1-2,TRBD1,TRBV7-2,CASSLGDRGTRYGYTF,TGTGCCAGCAGCTTAGGGGACAGGGGAACCCGCTATGGCTACACCTTC
once,14,TRBJ1-6,-,TRBV6-5,CASSYLRDGSPLHF,TGTGCCAGCAGTTATCTCCGGGATGGTTCACCCCTCCACTTT
-,17,TRBJ1-3,-,TRBV4-3,CASSPRTTPNSGNTIYF,TGCGCCAGCAGCCCCAGGACAACGCCGAACTCTGGAAACACCATATATTTT
-,17,TRBJ2-2,TRBD2,TRBV24-1,CATSDPGLAANTGELFF,TGTGCCACCAGTGATCCGGGACTAGCGGCGAACACCGGGGAGCTGTTTTTT
-,14,TRBJ1-4,TRBD1,TRBV19,CASSGQGVREKLFF,TGTGCCAGTAGTGGACAGGGCGTTAGGGAAAAACTGTTTTTT